Following are 10 T cell receptor beta chains from one sample sequenced in a study of shared clonotypes between healthy human individuals (dated by TCRdb to about 2020). Library prep was done by the immunoSEQ multiplex PCR assay. Not all clones reach the TCRdb copy of this immuneACCESS table, which keeps in-frame sequences only. Checked studies attribute under half of the gap to unresolved V genes and leave the rest unexplained. In all, the sample holds 2 million to 2.5 million clones, and about 94% of those were seen once. The biggest ten clones account for over 0.1% of the sample. The sample taken for sequencing was naive CD4+ T cells sorted from blood. This sample's cell subset or site label indicates: CD45RA+ positively selected. The receptors stem from a man younger than 30 in good health.

With respect to this clone: Other DNA sequences in this specimen translate into the identical CDR3. The chain is built from TRBV7-9 and TRBJ2-7, with D hard to call. Germline loops: CDR1 SEHNR, CDR2 FQNEAQ (reference sequence). V dropped 4 bases and J dropped 5 bases, with 6 bases sitting between them. This CDR3 comprises 11 residues. The CDR3 coding sequence is TGTGCCAGCAGCTCTTTGGACGAGCAGTACTTC. Its protein product is CASSSLDEQYF.

The rearrangement joins TRBV10-2 to TRBJ2-5, with D perhaps matching TRBD1 or TRBD2 (6 bases each). Germline values: CDR1 WSHSY, CDR2 SAAADI. Trimming took 10 bases from V and 5 from J, leaving 20 bases between them. This CDR3 spans 14 amino acids. The CDR3 nucleotides are TGCGCCACCTCAACGGGTCGAGGGGGGGAGACCCAGTACTTC. Translation: CATSTGRGGETQYF.

The chain links TRBV9 to TRBJ1-2; D perhaps matches TRBD1 (6 bases). Per the germline V gene, CDR1 is SGDLS and CDR2 is YYNGEE. The CDR3 consists of 15 residues. Trimming pared 3 bases from V and 2 bases from J, leaving 14 bases between. CDR3 sequence: CASSAENRVNYGYTF. The CDR3 DNA sequence: TGTGCCAGCAGCGCTGAAAACAGGGTGAACTATGGCTACACCTTC.

The chain has TRBV5-6 and TRBJ2-1; D may be TRBD2 (6 bases). V gave up 2 bases and J gave up 4 bases, with 10 bases separating them. Germline V gene data show CDR1 as SGHDT and CDR2 as YYEEEE. This CDR3 comprises 14 residues. The CDR3 DNA is TGTGCCAGCAGCTTTCGGGACTGGTACAATGAGCAGTTCTTC. Its translation: CASSFRDWYNEQFF.

The chain uses TRBV4-1 and TRBJ1-5, with unresolved D. V was shortened by 1 base and J by 3 bases, with 10 bases between the two germline ends. In germline, CDR1 is MGHRA, CDR2 YSYEKL. The CDR3 consists of 15 residues. The CDR3 spells CASSQGTENNQPQHF. CDR3 nucleotide sequence: TGCGCCAGCAGCCAAGGAACTGAGAACAATCAGCCCCAGCATTTT.

CDR3 loop: CASSTTSLGGAGGYTF. CDR3 nucleotides: TGTGCCAGCAGTACCACCTCGCTGGGGGGGGCAGGTGGCTACACCTTC. The chain joins TRBV28 to TRBJ1-2; tentative D call: TRBD1 (6 bases). Deletions cut 5 bases from V and 7 bases from J, with 23 bases between. Germline loops: CDR1 MDHEN, CDR2 SYDVKM. This CDR3 spans 16 amino acids.

The rearrangement joins TRBV19 to TRBJ2-7; 9 bases line up with TRBD2. The CDR3 totals 13 residues. CDR1 is LNHDA, CDR2 SQIVND, per germline (reference sequence). V was pared by 5 bases and J by 2 bases, with 1 base of the junction left unmatched. The CDR3, as DNA: TGTGCCAGTAGTTTAGCGGGGGCCTACGAGCAGTACTTC. This encodes CASSLAGAYEQYF.

The V and J genes are TRBV7-9 and TRBJ2-7, with 7 bases fitting TRBD1. The CDR3 contains 16 residues. Trimming at V came to 2 bases and at J to 0 bases, leaving 7 bases not matched to a gene. CDR1 SEHNR and CDR2 FQNEAQ come from the germline V gene (reference sequence). CDR3 DNA sequence: TGTGCCAGCAGCTTACCGACAGGGTCGCTCTCCTACGAGCAGTACTTC. Translation gives CASSLPTGSLSYEQYF. Full variable domain (outside the CDR3, taken from reference TRBV7-9 and TRBJ2-7): DTGVSQNPRHKITKRGQNVTFRCDPISEHNRLYWYRQTLGQGPEFLTYFQNEAQLEKSRLLSDRFSAERPKGSFSTLEIQRTEQGDSAMYLCASSLPTGSLSYEQYFGPGTRLTVT.

Concerning this clone: Other DNA sequences in the sample encode the same CDR3. The V gene is TRBV2, the J gene TRBJ2-5, with no clear D. Germline CDR1 is SNHLY and CDR2 is FYNNEI. V shed 2 bases and J shed 2 bases, with 6 bases lying between them. The CDR3 totals 13 residues. The CDR3, as DNA: TGTGCCAGCAGTGAATGGGCTCAAGAGACCCAGTACTTC. It translates to CASSEWAQETQYF.

This rearrangement joins TRBV6-6 to TRBJ2-4; tentatively, D is TRBD1 (6 bases). Trimming left V 0 bases short and J 2 bases short, with 8 bases between. This CDR3 has 15 amino acids. Germline V gene lookup returns CDR1 MNHNY and CDR2 SVGAGI (reference sequence). This CDR3 reads CASSYSGTTKNIQYF. The DNA for the CDR3 is TGTGCCAGCAGTTACTCGGGGACAACCAAAAACATTCAGTACTTC.